This is a list of T cell receptor beta chains from one sample in a study of cytomegalovirus exposure and HLA in healthy donors. The repertoire was sequenced with immunoSEQ multiplex PCR; TCRdb's copy has only in-frame clones and lacks some. The sample holds tens of thousands of clones; roughly 94% are singletons and the top ten take approximately 2.1%. Sequenced sample: PBMCs. The receptor source for this set is a woman aged 18-30 years in good health and CMV-seropositive. The CDR3 runs from the conserved cysteine through the conserved F or W. The D gene is left open where the match is weak. Part of the rows lack a size; the others show once, few, many or a class for expanded clones.

j_gene	v_gene	abundance	d_gene	CDR3nt	CDR3aa
TRBJ2-7	TRBV15	once	TRBD1	TGTGCCACCAGGGGCCGGGACAGATCCTACGAGCAGTACTTC	CATRGRDRSYEQYF
TRBJ2-1	TRBV7-2	-	-	TGTGCCAGCAGCTTAGGAGCGGGCAACAATGAGCAGTTCTTC	CASSLGAGNNEQFF
TRBJ2-1	TRBV29-1	-	TRBD1	TGCAGCGTTGAAGTGGACAGGGGTAACTACAATGAGCAGTTCTTC	CSVEVDRGNYNEQFF
TRBJ2-7	TRBV7-2	-	TRBD1	TGTGCCAACAGCTTGGACAGGGGTGAAACCTACGAGCAGTACTTC	CANSLDRGETYEQYF
TRBJ1-6	TRBV7-2	-	TRBD1	TGTGCCAGCAGCTTAGGGACAGGGGTGTCACCCCTCCACTTT	CASSLGTGVSPLHF
TRBJ2-3	TRBV2	-	TRBD2	TGTGCCAGCAGTGGACGGACTAGCGGGAGCGGTGCAGATACGCAGTATTTT	CASSGRTSGSGADTQYF
TRBJ2-5	TRBV9	-	TRBD2	TGTGCCAGCAGCGTAGGAGGCGGGGGGGCCTGGGAGACCCAGTACTTC	CASSVGGGGAWETQYF
TRBJ1-2	TRBV2	-	-	TGTGCCAGCAGTGCACCGGGACGGGACTTTGGCTACACCTTC	CASSAPGRDFGYTF
TRBJ1-1	TRBV27	-	-	TGTGCCAGCAGTCCCCAGGACATGAACACTGAAGCTTTCTTT	CASSPQDMNTEAFF
TRBJ2-1	TRBV5-8	-	TRBD2	TGTGCCAGCAGCTCCGGGACTAGCGGGAGGGGATACAATGAGCAGTTCTTC	CASSSGTSGRGYNEQFF
TRBJ2-2	TRBV29-1	once	TRBD2	TGCAGCGCCGGCGGGGCTAGCGGGGAGAGTAGCGGGGAGCTGTTTTTT	CSAGGASGESSGELFF
TRBJ2-1	TRBV5-1	-	TRBD1	TGCGCCAGCAGCTCGACAGGGGACGCCTACAATGAGCAGTTCTTC	CASSSTGDAYNEQFF
TRBJ1-3	TRBV9	-	-	TGTGCCAGCAGCGCTGGGGGACACTACTCTGGAAACACCATATATTTT	CASSAGGHYSGNTIYF
TRBJ1-4	TRBV7-9	once	TRBD1	TGTGCCAGCAGCTTAGCGCAAGGGGGCTGGGATGAAAAACTGTTTTTT	CASSLAQGGWDEKLFF
TRBJ2-7	TRBV7-9	-	-	TGTGCCAGCAGCCCCAGGGGAGGGGACAACACCTACGAGCAGTACTTC	CASSPRGGDNTYEQYF
TRBJ2-5	TRBV6-5	-	-	TGTGCCAGCAGGGTCGGACTTCAAGAGACCCAGTACTTC	CASRVGLQETQYF
TRBJ2-7	TRBV14	-	TRBD1	TGTGCCAGCAGCCAAGCAGGCCAGGGGGCGGGGTCGTACTTC	CASSQAGQGAGSYF
TRBJ2-1	TRBV15	-	TRBD2	TGTGCCACCAGCAGGGGGGTTGGGACTAGCGGGAATGAGCAGTTCTTC	CATSRGVGTSGNEQFF
TRBJ1-2	TRBV5-4	once	-	TGTGCCAGCAGCTTGGCGGCAGGGACAAACTATGGCTACACCTTC	CASSLAAGTNYGYTF
TRBJ1-1	TRBV27	-	TRBD1	TGTGCCAGCAGTTCCGACGGACAGGGACTTGAGGCTTTCTTT	CASSSDGQGLEAFF